This T cell receptor (beta chain) was recovered during a study of radiotherapy plus CTLA-4 blockade in lung cancer. The study gave focal radiation plus ipilimumab CTLA-4 blockade to patients with chemo-refractory metastatic non-small-cell lung cancer. This CDR3 has 16 residues. Germline trimming cut 4 bases from V and 6 bases from J; bases unmatched to any gene: 11. Germline CDR1 reads SGHDT; CDR2 reads YYEEEE. Study outcomes and limitations: Clones of tumor-derived TCRs expanded in blood after radiotherapy plus ipilimumab. Early clone dynamics of blood T cells, plus interferon-beta, reportedly predicted response best.

Sequencing used immunoSEQ multiplex PCR; TCRdb keeps in-frame clones, though not all of them. The profile shows roughly 60,000 clones, about 72% of them singletons. Worth noting for this clone: The antigen remains unidentified.

The rearrangement uses TRBV5-6 and TRBJ2-1, with TRBD2 matching 9 bases. The starting material was peripheral blood, obtained from a patient treated with radiotherapy plus ipilimumab. This sequence was found in a human donor with non-small cell lung cancer who had a complete response to radiotherapy plus ipilimumab. CDR3 nucleotide sequence: TGTGCCAGCAGCCTCGACAGCGGGAGGATTTTCAATGAGCAGTTCTTC. Translation: CASSLDSGRIFNEQFF.